This T cell receptor (beta chain) derives from a study of molecular identifiers for immune sequencing clone quantification. General study results and limits: Clones that had above 20 RNA copies took up over 99% of effector molecules but under 1% in naive cells. Jurkat TCR RNA spiked in from one cell (amid more than 850,000 naive cells) was reportedly detectable.

As regards this clonotype: Its antigen is unknown.

Preparation methods for the bulk TCR libraries were those previously described, with listed TCR primers. A single record per CDR3 protein comes from TCRdb applying MiXCR to the PCR reads. Of about 640,000 distinct CDR3 sequences listed, about 20% are singletons. Naive CD8 T cells underwent sorting with the CD8+CD4-CCR7+CD45RA+ definition. CDR3 size: 16 residues. The V end lost 7 bases, the J end lost 4 bases, and 23 bases lay between the germline ends. Germline CDR1 reads MNHNS; CDR2 reads SASEGT. The receptor comes from a human donor in good health. Some libraries in this study had Jurkat cell RNA spiked in. V usage is TRBV6-1 and J usage is TRBJ2-7; weak D call: TRBD1 (5 bases). Sequencing was carried out using naive CD8+ T cells from blood, with Jurkat cell RNA spiked in. Sample subset: FACS-sorted CD8+CD4-CCR7+CD45RA+ naive T cells. The CDR3 sequence is CASNVLAQGNAYEQYF. The CDR3 DNA reads TGTGCCAGCAATGTCCTGGCGCAGGGTAATGCGTACGAGCAGTACTTC.